This T cell receptor beta chain was profiled in a study of blood T cells in healthy people across ages. The authors ran a second PCR of about 6 to 11 cycles using a sample-barcoded 5' primer and a J-beta primer mix. TCRdb redid the calling of the 5' RACE reads with MiXCR, one entry per CDR3 protein. The data contain roughly 2 million distinct CDR3 sequences, around 50% of them singletons. No fewer than 6 million PBMCs went into each sample. V lost 4 bases and J lost 2; bases outside the gene matches: 7. CDR3 length equals 17 residues. Germline V gives CDR1 LGHNA, CDR2 YNFKEQ. A note on this clonotype: No antigen is known for it.

Findings and caveats of the study: There was no known CMV status for donors, so expanded clonotype changes were possibly confounded. In older individuals, TCR beta diversity per million T cells was lower, falling roughly linearly with age. Percentage of naive T cells showed a strong correlation with TCR beta diversity.

The genes are TRBV4-2 and TRBJ2-3; TRBD2 matches 12 bases. The source of this sequence is a woman in her 40s in good health. Sequenced input: blood. The DNA for the CDR3 is TGTGCCAGCAGCCCGCGTAGGACTAGCGGGGACACAGATACGCAGTATTTT. Translated: CASSPRRTSGDTDTQYF.